This T cell receptor (beta chain) was captured in a study of spatial heterogeneity in lung cancer. Study-level information: Alpha-chain detections were consistently fewer than beta-chain detections among the sequences. Points from the study as a whole: Resection blood, more than follow-up blood, showed ubiquitous expanded tumor TCRs.

There are a few counts of this clonotype. The target antigen is unknown. Documented time point: blood at routine non-recurrence follow-up after resection. The CDR3 is 15 amino acids. With 5 bases clipped from V and 5 bases from J, the junction kept 6 bases outside the gene matches. TCRdb reprocessed the 5' RACE reads with MiXCR, giving one entry per CDR3 protein. In the table there are more than 75,000 distinct CDR3 sequences, approximately 19% of which are singletons. This sequence was found in a male donor with early-stage non-small cell lung cancer. The V call is TRBV12-3 or TRBV12-4, the J call TRBJ2-1, with 10 positions matching TRBD2. The sequences come from PBMCs, collected at follow-up. The CDR3 loop reads CASSQTSGYNNEQFF. The CDR3 coding sequence is TGTGCCAGCAGTCAGACTAGCGGGTACAACAATGAGCAGTTCTTC.